One and the same sample provided the 28 T cell receptor beta chains below, sequenced in a study of Ad26.COV2.S vaccination and SARS-CoV-2 variants. Regarding treatment: around 19 received Ad26.COV2.S at low or high dose, single or two shots; about 5 received placebo; per-sample allocation not given. On day 63 after the first injection, vaccine and placebo recipients gave samples. TCRdb keeps only in-frame clones here, not all; method: immunoSEQ multiplex PCR. The sample has 350,000 to 400,000 clones, about nine tenths seen once. The sequenced sample was peripheral blood, obtained in a trial of Ad26.COV2.S vaccine versus placebo. All receptors derive from a person between 18 and 65 years old who received the Ad26.COV2.S COVID-19 vaccine or a placebo.

The CDR3, as DNA: TGTGCCAGCAGCTTGGCCCCGGGTTCGGACGAGCAGTACTTC. It encodes CASSLAPGSDEQYF. This chain uses TRBV5-4 with TRBJ2-7; D remains ambiguous. Trimming left V 0 bases short and J 5 bases short, with 12 bases between. This CDR3 has 14 amino acids. Per the germline V gene, CDR1 is SGHNT and CDR2 is YYREEE (reference sequence).

This chain uses TRBV6-5 with TRBJ1-2, with D possibly TRBD1 on 6 matching bases. Trimming shortened V by 4 bases and J by 6 bases, and 15 bases separated the two germline ends. The CDR3 covers 14 residues. CDR1 is MNHEY and CDR2 is SVGAGI in the germline V gene. The DNA of the CDR3 is TGTGCCAGCAGTTGGGGGACACTCGCAAATGGCTACACCTTC. Protein: CASSWGTLANGYTF.

The rearrangement uses TRBV5-1 and TRBJ2-2; tentative D call: TRBD1 (5 bases). Germline V lookup: CDR1 SGHRS, CDR2 YFSETQ. The CDR3 is 14 amino acids. V was cut by 4 bases and J by 2 bases, with 9 bases left in between. CDR3: CASSVDRNTGELFF. The CDR3, as DNA: TGCGCCAGCAGCGTAGACAGAAACACCGGGGAGCTGTTTTTT. The full variable domain, its missing parts supplied by reference TRBV5-1 and TRBJ2-2, is KAGVTQTPRYLIKTRGQQVTLSCSPISGHRSVSWYQQTPGQGLQFLFEYFSETQRNKGNFPGRFSGRQFSNSRSEMNVSTLELGDSALYLCASSVDRNTGELFFGEGSRLTVL.

The rearrangement joins TRBV6-2 or TRBV6-3 to TRBJ2-7; D not certain. CDR3 length equals 15 residues. Trimming left V 0 bases short and J 3 bases short, with 12 bases between. Germline CDR1 reads MNHEY; CDR2 reads SVGEGT. The CDR3: CASSYSRGEIYEQYF. CDR3 coding DNA: TGTGCCAGCAGTTACTCCAGAGGCGAAATCTACGAGCAGTACTTC.

The chain joins TRBV6-2 or TRBV6-3 to TRBJ2-7, with TRBD2 matching 9 bases. V shed 5 bases and J 1 base; nucleotides not matched to a gene: 6. Germline CDR1 reads MNHEY; CDR2 reads SVGEGT. The CDR3 has 15 amino acids. The CDR3 DNA reads as TGTGCCAGCAGTGATCCTACTAGCGGGTCCTACGAGCAGTACTTC. This gives the protein CASSDPTSGSYEQYF.

The chain employs TRBV3-1 (or the pseudogene TRBV3-2) and TRBJ1-6; D unclear. Germline CDR1 is LGHDT and CDR2 is YNNKEL (reference sequence). The CDR3 totals 14 residues. With 2 bases removed from V and 9 bases from J, the gap between germline ends came to 11 bases. For the CDR3, the DNA is TGTGCCAGCAGCCAAATCAGTTGGGGTTCACCCCTCCACTTT. Protein product: CASSQISWGSPLHF.

The V and J genes are TRBV4-1 and TRBJ1-2; D gene uncertain. Germline V gene sequence: CDR1 MGHRA, CDR2 YSYEKL. There are 15 residues in the CDR3. V was trimmed by 1 base and J by 2 bases, leaving 11 bases between them. The CDR3 nucleotides are TGCGCCAGCAGCCAAGTACCAGGAGTCAACTATGGCTACACCTTC. Its protein product is CASSQVPGVNYGYTF.

The V gene is TRBV12-3 or TRBV12-4, the J gene TRBJ1-2, with D perhaps TRBD1 (5 bases). Trimming removed 4 bases from V and 1 base from J, with 7 bases in between. The CDR3 runs 13 residues. The CDR3 sequence is CASSSQGNYGYTF. The CDR3 bases are TGTGCCAGCAGTTCTCAGGGTAACTATGGCTACACCTTC.

The rearrangement links TRBV6-5 to TRBJ1-2; the D is unclear. V dropped 3 bases and J dropped 7 bases, with 12 bases sitting between them. Germline V gene sequence: CDR1 MNHEY, CDR2 SVGAGI. This CDR3 comprises 13 residues. The CDR3 is CASSYFVRGGYTF. The CDR3 DNA reads TGTGCCAGCAGTTATTTCGTCCGGGGTGGCTACACCTTC.

The chain has TRBV13 and TRBJ1-4, with 7 bases fitting TRBD1. The CDR3 is 16 amino acids. CDR1 and CDR2 from the germline V gene are PRHDT and FYEKMQ (reference sequence). The trim removed 4 bases at V and 5 bases at J, leaving 10 bases unmatched. CDR3 nucleotides: TGTGCCAGCAGCTCCTCCTCCGGGACAGTCAATGAAAAACTGTTTTTT. It codes for CASSSSSGTVNEKLFF.

This clone has a single count. This rearrangement joins TRBV5-5 to TRBJ2-5, with D tentatively TRBD1 or TRBD2 (5 bases each). Germline V gene lookup returns CDR1 SGHKS and CDR2 YYEKEE (reference sequence). Trimming stripped 3 bases from V and 4 bases from J, with 13 bases between. This CDR3 is 14 amino acids long. The DNA for the CDR3 is TGTGCCAGCAGCTCAGCAGAGGGGTTAGAGACCCAGTACTTC. It is translated as CASSSAEGLETQYF.

This clone was counted a single time. This rearrangement joins TRBV3-1 (or the pseudogene TRBV3-2) to TRBJ1-3, with a possible D match to TRBD1 (5 bases). Trimming stripped 1 base from V and 4 bases from J, with 11 bases between. The CDR3 sequence is 15 residues long. The germline gives CDR1 LGHDT, CDR2 YNNKEL (reference sequence). The CDR3 is CASSQVGGRGNTIYF. The CDR3 nucleotides are TGTGCCAGCAGCCAAGTTGGGGGGAGGGGAAACACCATATATTTT.

The chain joins TRBV4-2 to TRBJ2-1; 7 bases are shared with TRBD2. Germline CDR1 reads LGHNA; CDR2 reads YNFKEQ. Trimming took 2 bases from V and 4 from J; bases not matched to a gene: 14. This CDR3 spans 18 amino acids. DNA for the CDR3: TGTGCCAGCAGCCAACCGGGGGGAGGGAGCGGGGCGTACAATGAGCAGTTCTTC. Amino acids: CASSQPGGGSGAYNEQFF.

The V and J genes are TRBV2 and TRBJ1-1; weak D call: TRBD1 (5 bases). The V gene's germline CDR1 is SNHLY and CDR2 FYNNEI. V was cut by 5 bases and J by 10 bases, with 14 bases left in between. The CDR3 extends over 12 amino acids. The CDR3 coding sequence is TGTGCCAGCAGTCCCGACAGAGACCCAGCTTTCTTT. Translated, it gives CASSPDRDPAFF.

The V gene is TRBV6-5, the J gene TRBJ1-1; D possibly corresponds to TRBD1 (5 bases). V was clipped by 4 bases and J by 5 bases, with 11 bases between them. There are 13 residues in the CDR3. Germline V gives CDR1 MNHEY, CDR2 SVGAGI. CDR3 bases: TGTGCCAGCAGTTTTGGGGCCGGGACTGAAGCTTTCTTT. This encodes CASSFGAGTEAFF.

This clone was counted a few times. The CDR3 reads CASSQLGGWDTYEQYF. The CDR3 DNA is TGTGCCAGCAGCCAATTAGGGGGTTGGGACACCTACGAGCAGTACTTC. The chain recombines TRBV3-1 (or the pseudogene TRBV3-2) with TRBJ2-7; TRBD1 is a possible D gene (6 bases). V shed 2 bases and J shed 2 bases, with 16 bases lying between them. This CDR3 comprises 16 residues. Looked up from germline, CDR1 is LGHDT and CDR2 is YNNKEL (reference sequence).

This chain uses TRBV4-1 with TRBJ1-1; 9 bases align to TRBD1. Germline CDR1 and CDR2: MGHRA and YSYEKL. The CDR3 spans 18 residues. Losses at the gene ends were 4 bases for V and 0 bases for J; bases not matched to a gene: 12. Written as DNA, the CDR3 is TGCGCCAGCAGCCGAGCAGCGCCGGGACAGGGCATGAACACTGAAGCTTTCTTT. Protein: CASSRAAPGQGMNTEAFF.

The CDR3 is CASSLAGGVPDTQYF. The DNA for the CDR3 is TGTGCCAGCAGCCTAGCGGGGGGCGTACCAGATACGCAGTATTTT. The J gene is TRBJ2-3, the V gene TRBV5-4; the match to TRBD2 covers 11 bases. With 4 bases clipped from V and 4 bases from J, the junction kept 5 bases outside the gene matches. This CDR3 has 15 residues. Germline V gene data show CDR1 as SGHNT and CDR2 as YYREEE (reference sequence).

This sequence joins TRBV6-5 and TRBJ2-6; D gene uncertain. CDR3 size: 14 residues. The V and J ends lost 7 bases and 2 bases respectively, with 9 bases between them. Germline V gene lookup returns CDR1 MNHEY and CDR2 SVGAGI. This chain's CDR3 is CASTRGAGANVLTF. DNA of the CDR3: TGTGCCAGCACTCGAGGCGCTGGGGCCAACGTCCTGACTTTC.

CDR3 sequence reads: CASSLYYSPLAKNIQYF. DNA for the CDR3: TGTGCCAGCAGCTTGTATTACAGTCCACTAGCCAAAAACATTCAGTACTTC. The V gene is TRBV5-6, the J gene TRBJ2-4, with D unclear. The CDR3 runs to 17 residues. Germline values: CDR1 SGHDT, CDR2 YYEEEE. V was cut by 1 base and J by 0 bases, with 14 bases left in between.

This clone came up a few times. This sequence joins TRBV19 and TRBJ1-1; TRBD1 matches at 7 bases. This CDR3 comprises 15 residues. Germline assignment: CDR1 LNHDA and CDR2 SQIVND (reference sequence). Trimming took 4 bases from V and 4 from J; bases not matched to a gene: 9. CDR3 loop: CASSTNRGWATEAFF. The CDR3 region has the DNA TGTGCCAGTAGTACCAACAGGGGCTGGGCCACTGAAGCTTTCTTT.

V gene TRBV2 combines with J gene TRBJ1-5, with D uncertain. This CDR3 has 12 amino acids. Per the germline V gene, CDR1 is SNHLY and CDR2 is FYNNEI. Trimming cost V 4 bases and J 5 bases, with 6 bases left between them. The CDR3 here is CASSAGDQPQHF. The CDR3 DNA sequence: TGTGCCAGCAGTGCGGGAGATCAGCCCCAGCATTTT.

This chain links TRBV3-1 (or the pseudogene TRBV3-2) with TRBJ1-2; TRBD1 agrees at 12 bases. The germline V gene has CDR1 LGHDT and CDR2 YNNKEL (reference sequence). Germline trimming cut 1 base from V and 7 bases from J; bases unmatched to any gene: 4. CDR3 length: 15 amino acids. This CDR3 is CASSQGGQGASGYTF. In nucleotides, the CDR3 is TGTGCCAGCAGCCAAGGGGGACAGGGGGCTAGTGGCTACACCTTC.

V usage is TRBV5-4 and J usage is TRBJ1-1, with D possibly matching TRBD1 (6 bases). The V gene lost 5 bases and the J gene lost 8 bases, with 16 bases spanning the gap. The length of the CDR3 is 13 residues. CDR1 is SGHNT, CDR2 YYREEE, per germline (reference sequence). The CDR3 nucleotides are TGTGCCAGCAGATTTGACGGGGGGGCCGAAGCTTTCTTT. This codes for CASRFDGGAEAFF.

V usage is TRBV27 and J usage is TRBJ2-1; the D gene could be TRBD1 or TRBD2 (6 bases each). V was pared by 7 bases and J by 6 bases, with 22 bases between. The CDR3 is 16 residues long. Germline V gene lookup returns CDR1 MNHEY and CDR2 SMNVEV (reference sequence). Written as DNA, the CDR3 is TGTGCCAGCACCAGGGGACTTCCGGGACAATCCAATGAGCAGTTCTTC. Translating it yields CASTRGLPGQSNEQFF.

This sequence joins TRBV10-3 and TRBJ1-4; possible D gene TRBD1, 5 bases. Germline CDR1 and CDR2: ENHRY and SYGVKD. This CDR3 has 16 residues. Trimming took off 0 bases at V and 7 bases at J, with 15 bases between the two ends. The DNA for the CDR3 is TGTGCCATCAGTGAGTCGACCCCCCAGGGCGGTGAAAAACTGTTTTTT. It is translated as CAISESTPQGGEKLFF.

Points on this clone: This same CDR3 is encoded by further DNA sequences in the sample. CDR3 loop: CASSQGTNTEAFF. CDR3 coding DNA: TGCGCCAGCAGCCAAGGGACGAACACTGAAGCTTTCTTT. The chain has TRBV4-1 and TRBJ1-1; D gene uncertain. This CDR3 spans 13 amino acids. V was trimmed by 1 base and J by 1 base, leaving 4 bases between them. The germline V gene has CDR1 MGHRA and CDR2 YSYEKL.

This chain links TRBV7-2 with TRBJ2-3; TRBD2 matches 7 bases. Trimming removed 4 bases from V and 2 bases from J; junction bases left unmatched: 3. Germline V lookup: CDR1 SGHTA, CDR2 FQGNSA. This CDR3 spans 14 amino acids. The DNA of the CDR3 is TGTGCCAGCAGCTCTCTAGCGGACACAGATACGCAGTATTTT. Its translation: CASSSLADTDTQYF.